A single sample gave rise to the 32 T cell receptor beta chains below, sequenced in a study of CD8+ T cells in alopecia areata. Investigators isolated RNA and reverse transcribed it into cDNA to act as the sequencing template. Method: immunoSEQ multiplex PCR; TCRdb's copy keeps in-frame clones and lacks some. The data contain approximately 150,000 clones, 55% to 65% of them seen just once; the ten biggest clones take up 4.8%. Sequencing input: CD4+ T cells sorted from blood. Receptors were obtained from a human donor in good health.

This clone was observed a few times. The genes are TRBV4-1 and TRBJ2-7, with TRBD2 identical over 11 bases. The germline gives CDR1 MGHRA, CDR2 YSYEKL. The CDR3 is made up of 18 amino acids. V was pared by 3 bases and J by 2 bases, with 12 bases of the junction left unmatched. CDR3 sequence (DNA): TGCGCCAGCAGCCAGGTGGTGGTAGCGGGGGGGGCTGCCTACGAGCAGTACTTC. This encodes CASSQVVVAGGAAYEQYF.

V gene TRBV9 combines with J gene TRBJ2-6; no clear D. This CDR3 spans 15 amino acids. Per germline, CDR1 SGDLS and CDR2 YYNGEE. Trimming pared 0 bases from V and 0 bases from J, leaving 4 bases between. CDR3 sequence reads: CASSVGSSGANVLTF. DNA of the CDR3: TGTGCCAGCAGCGTAGGTAGCTCTGGGGCCAACGTCCTGACTTTC.

Regarding this clone: Other DNA sequences in the sample encode the same CDR3. Written as DNA, the CDR3 is TGCAGCCTAGGACAGGGGGATGGCTACACCTTC. Protein sequence: CSLGQGDGYTF. The chain joins TRBV29-1 to TRBJ1-2; 10 bases agree with TRBD1. Trimming took 8 bases from V and 6 from J; bases not matched to a gene: 3. Per germline, CDR1 SQVTM and CDR2 ANQGSEA. This CDR3 spans 11 amino acids. Variable domain in full (rest from reference TRBV29-1 and TRBJ1-2): SAVISQKPSRDICQRGTSLTIQCQVDSQVTMMFWYRQQPGQSLTLIATANQGSEATYESGFVIDKFPISRPNLTFSTLTVSNMSPEDSSIYLCSLGQGDGYTFGSGTRLTVV.

This clone turned up a few times. The V gene is TRBV5-4, the J gene TRBJ2-5; D is uncertain. Germline V gene lookup returns CDR1 SGHNT and CDR2 YYREEE (reference sequence). V was trimmed by 2 bases and J by 4 bases, leaving 12 bases between them. This CDR3 contains 14 residues. CDR3 bases: TGTGCCAGCAGCTTTAGACGAGTAGGAGAGACCCAGTACTTC. This translates into CASSFRRVGETQYF. The whole variable domain, filled in from reference TRBV5-4 and TRBJ2-5, reads ETGVTQSPTHLIKTRGQQVTLRCSSQSGHNTVSWYQQALGQGPQFIFQYYREEENGRGNFPPRFSGLQFPNYSSELNVNALELDDSALYLCASSFRRVGETQYFGPGTRLLVL.

This clone was picked up a small number of times. The CDR3 region has the DNA TGTGCCAGCAGCGTTTCGGGAGTAGGGGAGCAGTACTTC. Translating gives CASSVSGVGEQYF. The chain has TRBV9 and TRBJ2-7, with D possibly TRBD2 on 6 matching bases. Per germline, CDR1 SGDLS and CDR2 YYNGEE. This CDR3 is 13 amino acids long. The V end lost 2 bases, the J end lost 7 bases, and 13 bases lay between the germline ends. The whole variable domain, filled in from reference TRBV9 and TRBJ2-7, reads DSGVTQTPKHLITATGQRVTLRCSPRSGDLSVYWYQQSLDQGLQFLIQYYNGEERAKGNILERFSAQQFPDLHSELNLSSLELGDSALYFCASSVSGVGEQYFGPGTRLTVT.

This clone was observed a handful of times. V gene TRBV29-1 combines with J gene TRBJ1-5; D ambiguous. Between the trimmed V and J ends, which lost 4 bases and 7 bases, there was a span of 11 bases. The CDR3 sequence is 12 residues long. CDR1 SQVTM and CDR2 ANQGSEA come from the germline V gene. The CDR3 loop reads CSVVVDTQPQHF. DNA for the CDR3: TGCAGCGTTGTTGTAGACACGCAGCCCCAGCATTTT.

This clone was counted between two and nine times. The V call is TRBV9, the J call TRBJ2-2, with D hard to call. The CDR3 has 15 residues. The V gene's germline CDR1 is SGDLS and CDR2 YYNGEE. V was shortened by 0 bases and J by 5 bases, with 11 bases between the two germline ends. The CDR3 spells CASSVGSPGTGELFF. For the CDR3, the DNA is TGTGCCAGCAGCGTAGGTTCCCCTGGGACCGGGGAGCTGTTTTTT.

This sequence joins TRBV29-1 and TRBJ2-3; no clear D. The V gene lost 5 bases and the J gene lost 4 bases, with 10 bases spanning the gap. Germline assignment: CDR1 SQVTM and CDR2 ANQGSEA. The CDR3 covers 12 residues. In DNA form, the CDR3 reads TGCAGCGTTCAATCCGGCCCAGATACGCAGTATTTT. This gives the protein CSVQSGPDTQYF.

The chain recombines TRBV2 with TRBJ1-5; tentatively, D is TRBD1 (5 bases). V lost 6 bases, J lost 3 bases, and 12 bases lay in between. The CDR3 is made up of 14 amino acids. CDR1 and CDR2 (germline): SNHLY, FYNNEI. The CDR3 DNA reads TGTGCCAGCAGGGGCGACAGTGACAATCAGCCCCAGCATTTT. Translation: CASRGDSDNQPQHF. Full variable domain (outside the CDR3, taken from reference TRBV2 and TRBJ1-5): EPEVTQTPSHQVTQMGQEVILRCVPISNHLYFYWYRQILGQKVEFLVSFYNNEISEKSEIFDDQFSVERPDGSNFTLKIRSTKLEDSAMYFCASRGDSDNQPQHFGDGTRLSIL.

The rearrangement links TRBV29-1 to TRBJ2-1; perhaps TRBD1 as D (5 bases). The germline CDR1 and CDR2 sequences are SQVTM and ANQGSEA. V lost 1 base to trimming and J lost 4 bases, with 5 bases between them. CDR3 length equals 12 residues. The CDR3 spells CSVEGQYNEQFF. The CDR3 DNA reads TGCAGCGTTGAAGGACAGTACAATGAGCAGTTCTTC.

The J gene is TRBJ2-1, the V gene TRBV29-1; tentatively, D is TRBD2 (6 bases). This CDR3 contains 15 residues. The V end was cut by 4 bases, the J end by 3 bases, with 16 bases between. CDR1 and CDR2 (germline): SQVTM, ANQGSEA. CDR3 in DNA: TGCAGCGTTGGGGGCGGCGCGGGGATCTACAATGAGCAGTTCTTC. It codes for CSVGGGAGIYNEQFF.

The chain couples TRBV2 to TRBJ2-7; D unclear. Trimming stripped 6 bases from V and 0 bases from J, with 12 bases between. The CDR3 is 14 amino acids. Looked up from germline, CDR1 is SNHLY and CDR2 is FYNNEI. CDR3 in DNA: TGTGCCAGCAGGAATTGGGCAAGCTCCTACGAGCAGTACTTC. It encodes CASRNWASSYEQYF. Together with reference TRBV2 and TRBJ2-7, the CDR3 gives the full variable domain: EPEVTQTPSHQVTQMGQEVILRCVPISNHLYFYWYRQILGQKVEFLVSFYNNEISEKSEIFDDQFSVERPDGSNFTLKIRSTKLEDSAMYFCASRNWASSYEQYFGPGTRLTVT.

V is TRBV28 and J is TRBJ1-5; no definite D call. Germline CDR1 and CDR2: MDHEN and SYDVKM. Trimming stripped 7 bases from V and 7 bases from J, with 11 bases between. This CDR3 has 12 residues. CDR3 in DNA: TGTGCCAGCACCTTATGGTCACAGCCCCAGCATTTT. The encoded protein is CASTLWSQPQHF.

This chain joins TRBV5-4 and TRBJ2-7; D gene ambiguous. With 1 base removed from V and 2 bases from J, the gap between germline ends came to 10 bases. This CDR3 region has 14 residues. The germline V gene has CDR1 SGHNT and CDR2 YYREEE (reference sequence). The DNA for the CDR3 is TGTGCCAGCAGCTTGTCTGGCAGGACCTACGAGCAGTACTTC. It encodes CASSLSGRTYEQYF.

CDR3 sequence: CASSLGATSGRDEQYF. The CDR3 DNA reads as TGCGCCAGCAGCTTGGGGGCGACTAGCGGGAGGGACGAGCAGTACTTC. The chain couples TRBV5-1 to TRBJ2-7, with 14 nucleotides matching TRBD2. J gave up 5 bases and V 0 bases, and 4 bases lay outside the gene matches. The CDR3 totals 16 residues. Germline CDR1 reads SGHRS; CDR2 reads YFSETQ. The variable domain in full, completed from reference TRBV5-1 and TRBJ2-7, reads KAGVTQTPRYLIKTRGQQVTLSCSPISGHRSVSWYQQTPGQGLQFLFEYFSETQRNKGNFPGRFSGRQFSNSRSEMNVSTLELGDSALYLCASSLGATSGRDEQYFGPGTRLTVT.

This clone has a handful of counts. This chain links TRBV29-1 with TRBJ2-4, with D perhaps matching TRBD1 (6 bases). CDR1 and CDR2 (germline): SQVTM, ANQGSEA. V gave up 7 bases and J gave up 1 base, with 11 bases separating them. The CDR3 has 13 amino acids. CDR3 coding DNA: TGCAGCGGGGATCAGGGGGCCAAAAACATTCAGTACTTC. Protein sequence: CSGDQGAKNIQYF.

V and J are TRBV28 and TRBJ1-5; 7 bases are a match to TRBD1. Germline V lookup: CDR1 MDHEN, CDR2 SYDVKM. Trimming cost V 2 bases and J 6 bases; bases outside gene matches: 7. The CDR3 is 15 residues long. This chain's CDR3 is CASSLRQGDLQPQHF. The DNA of the CDR3 is TGTGCCAGCAGTTTACGGCAGGGGGATCTTCAGCCCCAGCATTTT.

This clone was observed once. The junction differs from germline at one of its ends, possibly a read error. The V and J genes are TRBV6-5 and TRBJ1-2; TRBD1 agrees at 7 bases. Looked up from germline, CDR1 is MNHEY and CDR2 is SVGAGI. The CDR3 runs 13 residues. CDR3 loop: CASRIQGNYGYTF. As DNA, the CDR3 is TGTGCCAGCAGGATACAGGGGAACTATGGCTACACCTTT.

The gene calls are TRBV29-1 and TRBJ1-2; TRBD1 matches 9 bases. CDR1 is SQVTM, CDR2 ANQGSEA, per germline. The CDR3 extends over 14 amino acids. V gave up 2 bases and J gave up 7 bases; unmatched junction bases: 8. CDR3 sequence reads: CSVEIGQGLAGYTF. The CDR3 DNA sequence: TGCAGCGTTGAAATAGGACAGGGGCTCGCTGGCTACACCTTC.

J is TRBJ2-7 and V is TRBV30, with 13 positions matching TRBD2. CDR3 length: 15 residues. Germline CDR1 reads GTSNPN; CDR2 reads SVGIG (reference sequence). V lost 5 bases to trimming and J lost 4 bases; unmatched junction nucleotides: 8. The CDR3 DNA sequence: TGTGCCTGGGGTATGACTAGCGGGAGGCCTTACGAGCAGTACTTC. Residues: CAWGMTSGRPYEQYF.

The rearrangement joins TRBV30 to TRBJ1-1; no reliable D call. The V gene lost 0 bases and the J gene lost 5 bases, with 10 bases spanning the gap. The CDR3 has 13 amino acids. The V gene's germline CDR1 is GTSNPN and CDR2 SVGIG (reference sequence). The CDR3 loop is CAWSVGVATEAFF. CDR3 bases: TGTGCCTGGAGTGTAGGCGTGGCGACTGAAGCTTTCTTT.

V and J are TRBV29-1 and TRBJ1-5; 7 bases agree with TRBD1. V was pared by 5 bases and J by 3 bases, with 4 bases of the junction left unmatched. The germline gives CDR1 SQVTM, CDR2 ANQGSEA. The CDR3 is 13 amino acids. The CDR3 here is CSVRDRDNQPQHF. The CDR3 nucleotides read TGCAGCGTTAGAGACAGGGACAATCAGCCCCAGCATTTT.

J is TRBJ2-1 and V is TRBV5-1; 9 bases agree with TRBD1. The CDR3 runs 16 residues. V shed 4 bases, J shed 4 bases, and the junction held 9 bases outside the gene matches. The germline V gene has CDR1 SGHRS and CDR2 YFSETQ. CDR3 in amino acids: CASSTYGTGSYNEQFF. CDR3 DNA sequence: TGCGCCAGCAGCACGTACGGGACAGGGAGTTACAATGAGCAGTTCTTC.

The gene calls are TRBV28 and TRBJ2-2; unclear D gene. The CDR3 has 14 residues. V shed 5 bases and J shed 2 bases, with 9 bases lying between them. Germline CDR1 MDHEN, CDR2 SYDVKM. The CDR3 here is CASSRRPNTGELFF. The CDR3 DNA reads TGTGCCAGCAGTCGCCGACCAAACACCGGGGAGCTGTTTTTT.

The chain is built from TRBV2 and TRBJ1-2; tentative D call: TRBD1 (5 bases). The germline gives CDR1 SNHLY, CDR2 FYNNEI. The V end was cut by 6 bases, the J end by 7 bases, with 12 bases between. The length of the CDR3 is 12 residues. CDR3 DNA sequence: TGTGCCAGCAGGGAGGGGTCTCGTGGCTACACCTTC. Translated: CASREGSRGYTF.

The chain employs TRBV28 and TRBJ2-5; D is possibly TRBD2 (6 bases). Trimming removed 7 bases from V and 3 bases from J, with 12 bases in between. Germline-derived CDR1 and CDR2 are MDHEN and SYDVKM. The CDR3 contains 13 residues. In DNA, the CDR3 is TGTGCCAGCATGGTTGGAGGGGAAGAGACCCAGTACTTC. It codes for CASMVGGEETQYF.

The gene calls are TRBV29-1 and TRBJ2-4, with TRBD2 identical over 9 bases. Looked up from germline, CDR1 is SQVTM and CDR2 is ANQGSEA. The CDR3 totals 19 residues. V lost 5 bases and J lost 9; bases outside the gene matches: 26. CDR3 in DNA: TGCAGCGTTACCATGCCTGAGCGGGAGGACCTACCCCCTAGGGGCATTCAGTACTTC. Protein: CSVTMPEREDLPPRGIQYF. The full variable domain, its missing parts supplied by reference TRBV29-1 and TRBJ2-4, is SAVISQKPSRDICQRGTSLTIQCQVDSQVTMMFWYRQQPGQSLTLIATANQGSEATYESGFVIDKFPISRPNLTFSTLTVSNMSPEDSSIYLCSVTMPEREDLPPRGIQYFGAGTRLSVL.

The count of this clone is one. The rearrangement uses TRBV5-1 and TRBJ2-3; 12 bases map to TRBD2. This CDR3 region has 19 residues. The junction had 12 bases not matched to a gene; V was cut back by 2 bases and J by 2 bases. Germline V gene sequence: CDR1 SGHRS, CDR2 YFSETQ. The CDR3 nucleotides read TGCGCCAGCAGCTTTGGGACAGGACGACTAGCGGGGGCCACAGATACGCAGTATTTT. It translates to CASSFGTGRLAGATDTQYF.

The chain uses TRBV29-1 and TRBJ2-1; D uncertain. V was clipped by 3 bases and J by 0 bases, with 12 bases between them. The CDR3 runs 15 residues. From germline, CDR1 is SQVTM and CDR2 ANQGSEA. CDR3 sequence: CSVDGRADSYNEQFF. The CDR3 DNA reads TGCAGCGTTGATGGCCGGGCCGACTCCTACAATGAGCAGTTCTTC.

This clone was detected only a few times. Within the sample, other DNA sequences also encode this same CDR3. Here the CDR3 reads CASSRESGANVLTF. The CDR3, as DNA: TGTGCCAGCAGCCGTGAGTCTGGGGCCAACGTCCTGACTTTC. This chain joins TRBV5-4 and TRBJ2-6; D is undetermined. The germline V and J ends were trimmed by 4 bases and 1 base, with 6 bases remaining between them. The germline V gene encodes CDR1 SGHNT and CDR2 YYREEE (reference sequence). The CDR3 loop spans 14 amino acids.

The CDR3 reads CASSGASGSYEQYF. CDR3 DNA sequence: TGTGCCAGCAGTGGGGCTAGCGGCTCCTACGAGCAGTACTTC. The chain is built from TRBV2 and TRBJ2-7; 7 nucleotides match TRBD2. The V gene's germline CDR1 is SNHLY and CDR2 FYNNEI. Germline trimming cut 4 bases from V and 0 bases from J; bases unmatched to any gene: 3. The CDR3 has 14 residues.

The rearrangement uses TRBV29-1 and TRBJ2-7; 8 bases align to TRBD1. V was pared by 6 bases and J by 1 base, with 2 bases of the junction left unmatched. Germline assignment: CDR1 SQVTM and CDR2 ANQGSEA. This CDR3 is 12 amino acids long. The CDR3 DNA reads as TGCAGCGTGGGACAGGTTTCCTACGAGCAGTACTTC. Translation: CSVGQVSYEQYF.